This T cell receptor beta chain was obtained from a study of shared clonotypes between healthy human individuals. Naive CD8 cells lacked CD45RO, underwent positive selection for CCR7 and left out terminally differentiated effector memory CD45RA+ cells. Every donor was a Caucasian adult from Nashville, Tennessee. Trimming stripped 1 base from V and 1 base from J, with 26 bases between. CDR3 length equals 20 residues. In germline, CDR1 is MNHNS, CDR2 SASEGT. The assay used deep level. Sorted-subset replicate PCR reactions were performed with about 210 ng DNA, corresponding to tens of thousands of T cell genomes. Methods used by the authors: For the immunoSEQ data, sequences were junction-only without quality scores, so filtering differed. The assay was immunoSEQ multiplex PCR, and TCRdb's table has in-frame clones only and misses some. V and J calls and clone size are copied from that table; D and trimming were computed from the DNA. Among hundreds of thousands of clones listed, approximately 96% were seen once.

The chain joins TRBV6-1 to TRBJ2-7, with D tentatively TRBD1 or TRBD2 (6 bases each). The receptor was derived from a young woman in good health. Sequencing input: naive CD8+ T cells sorted from blood. CDR3 region: CASSEGGQPWTRLESYEQYF. The CDR3 nucleotides read TGTGCCAGCAGTGAAGGGGGACAACCCTGGACGAGACTAGAGTCCTACGAGCAGTACTTC.